Listed here are 6 T cell receptor beta chains from one sample, sequenced in a study of T cells in Graves' hyperthyroidism and ophthalmopathy. Using RNA transcripts as the source, TCR beta CDR3 regions were amplified. Using the HTBI primer set, a first-round RT-PCR was run on the TCR CDR3. TCRdb re-analysed the multiplex PCR reads in MiXCR, keeping a single row per CDR3 protein. The data contain roughly 400,000 distinct CDR3 sequences, around 15% of them singletons. The sample taken for sequencing was blood. The receptors here all came from a man aged 50-60 years with Graves' ophthalmopathy.

This clonotype was picked up many times. The rearrangement links TRBV28 to TRBJ1-4, with D hard to call. Per germline, CDR1 MDHEN and CDR2 SYDVKM. CDR3 size: 12 residues. Trimming shortened V by 7 bases and J by 8 bases, and 11 bases separated the two germline ends. The CDR3 nucleotides are TGTGCCAGCACTTCCTCGGGGGAAAAACTGTTTTTT. Protein: CASTSSGEKLFF.

This clonotype was recorded many times. The rearrangement joins TRBV12-3 or TRBV12-4 to TRBJ1-1; tentatively, D is TRBD1 (6 bases). The CDR3 runs to 14 residues. Trimming removed 7 bases from V and 4 bases from J, with 16 bases in between. Written as DNA, the CDR3 is TGTGCCAGCACCTCGGGTATAGGGGGCACTGAAGCTTTCTTT. Amino acid sequence: CASTSGIGGTEAFF.

In its sample, this clonotype was seen many times. V usage is TRBV20-1 and J usage is TRBJ2-7; no clear D gene. Germline CDR1 DFQATT, CDR2 SNEGSKA (reference sequence). This CDR3 region has 11 residues. V lost 3 bases and J 5 bases, leaving 8 bases between the germline ends. CDR3 region: CSASNVNEQYF. In DNA, the CDR3 is TGCAGTGCTAGTAATGTTAACGAGCAGTACTTC.

There are many counts of this clonotype. The J gene is TRBJ2-5, the V gene TRBV10-3, with 9 bases matching TRBD2. With V trimmed by 0 bases and J by 8 bases, 10 bases remained unmatched. The V gene's germline CDR1 is ENHRY and CDR2 SYGVKD. CDR3 length: 16 residues. As DNA, the CDR3 is TGTGCCATCAGTGAGTCGAAGCGAGCGGGAGGCGTAACCCAGTACTTC. The encoded protein is CAISESKRAGGVTQYF.

This clonotype was found many times. The chain employs TRBV5-8 and TRBJ2-1; D gene ambiguous. Germline assignment: CDR1 SGHTS and CDR2 YDEGEE. With 4 bases removed from V and 5 bases from J, the gap between germline ends came to 19 bases. The CDR3 spans 16 residues. CDR3 nucleotides: TGTGCCAGCAGCCCTGGTCACCAAATACAAAACAATGAGCAGTTCTTC. This translates into CASSPGHQIQNNEQFF.

The chain is built from TRBV27 and TRBJ1-6; a weak D match, TRBD1 (6 bases). This CDR3 has 19 amino acids. V was cut by 2 bases and J by 6 bases, with 23 bases left in between. CDR1 and CDR2 (germline): MNHEY, SMNVEV (reference sequence). For the CDR3, the DNA is TGTGCCAGCAGTTTAAGGAATTCCCTCGGACAGCAGCTTAATTCACCCCTCCACTTT. It translates to CASSLRNSLGQQLNSPLHF.